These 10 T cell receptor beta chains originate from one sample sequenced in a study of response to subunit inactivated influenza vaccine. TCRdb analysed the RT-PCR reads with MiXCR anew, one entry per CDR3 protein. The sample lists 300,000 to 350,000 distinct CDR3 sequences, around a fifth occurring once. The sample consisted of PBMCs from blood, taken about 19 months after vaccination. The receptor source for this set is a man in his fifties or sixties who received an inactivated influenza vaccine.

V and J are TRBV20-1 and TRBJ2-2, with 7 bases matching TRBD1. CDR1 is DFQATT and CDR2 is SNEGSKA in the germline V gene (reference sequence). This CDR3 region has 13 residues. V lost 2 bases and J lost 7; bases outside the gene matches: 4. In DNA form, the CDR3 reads TGCAGTGCTAGATCCAGGGGGAACGGGGAGCTGTTTTTT. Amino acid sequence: CSARSRGNGELFF.

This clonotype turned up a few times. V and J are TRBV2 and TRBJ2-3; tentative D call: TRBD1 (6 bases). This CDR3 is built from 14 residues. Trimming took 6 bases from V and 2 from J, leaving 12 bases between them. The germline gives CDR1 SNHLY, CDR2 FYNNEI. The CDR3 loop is CASRGQTNTDTQYF. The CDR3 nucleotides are TGTGCCAGCAGGGGACAAACGAACACAGATACGCAGTATTTT. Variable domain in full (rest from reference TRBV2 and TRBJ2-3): EPEVTQTPSHQVTQMGQEVILRCVPISNHLYFYWYRQILGQKVEFLVSFYNNEISEKSEIFDDQFSVERPDGSNFTLKIRSTKLEDSAMYFCASRGQTNTDTQYFGPGTRLTVL.

The CDR3 sequence: CASSQPGSPVEQFF. The CDR3 DNA sequence: TGTGCCAGCAGCCAACCCGGGAGTCCGGTTGAGCAGTTCTTC. The rearrangement uses TRBV14 and TRBJ2-1; D perhaps matches TRBD2 (6 bases). V was trimmed by 2 bases and J by 9 bases, leaving 14 bases between them. The CDR3 consists of 14 residues. Germline V gene lookup returns CDR1 SGHDN and CDR2 FVKESK.

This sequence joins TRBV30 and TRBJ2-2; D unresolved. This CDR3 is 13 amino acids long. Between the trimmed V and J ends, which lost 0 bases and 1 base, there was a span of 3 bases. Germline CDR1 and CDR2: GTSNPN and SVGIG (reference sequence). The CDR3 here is CAWSVLNTGELFF. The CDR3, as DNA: TGTGCCTGGAGTGTATTGAACACCGGGGAGCTGTTTTTT.

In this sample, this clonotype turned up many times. The CDR3 DNA sequence: TGCGCCAGCAGTGAGTCGACTAGCGGGGGCTACAATGAGCAGTTCTTC. Translating gives CASSESTSGGYNEQFF. The gene calls are TRBV10-1 and TRBJ2-1, with TRBD2 matching over 12 bases. Germline CDR1 is WNHNN and CDR2 is SYGVQD (reference sequence). This CDR3 region has 16 residues. V shed 0 bases, J shed 3 bases, and the junction held 0 bases outside the gene matches.

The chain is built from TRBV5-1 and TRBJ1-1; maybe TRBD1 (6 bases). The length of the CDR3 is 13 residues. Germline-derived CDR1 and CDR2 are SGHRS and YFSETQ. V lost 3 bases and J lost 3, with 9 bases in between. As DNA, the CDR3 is TGCGCCAGCAGCTATCAGGGGCACACTGAAGCTTTCTTT. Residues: CASSYQGHTEAFF.

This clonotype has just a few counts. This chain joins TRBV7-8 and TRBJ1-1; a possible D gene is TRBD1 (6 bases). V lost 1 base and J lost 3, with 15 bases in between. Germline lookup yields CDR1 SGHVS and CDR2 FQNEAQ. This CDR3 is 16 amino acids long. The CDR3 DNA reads TGTGCCAGCAGCTTAGAGGGCCTCTACAGGGACACTGAAGCTTTCTTT. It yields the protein CASSLEGLYRDTEAFF.

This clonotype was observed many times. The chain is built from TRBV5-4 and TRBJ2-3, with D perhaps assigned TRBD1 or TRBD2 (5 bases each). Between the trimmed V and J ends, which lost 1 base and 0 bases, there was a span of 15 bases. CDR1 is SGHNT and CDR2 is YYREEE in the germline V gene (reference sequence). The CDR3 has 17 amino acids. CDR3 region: CASSLSPGASSTDTQYF. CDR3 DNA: TGTGCCAGCAGCTTGTCCCCTGGGGCTAGCAGCACAGATACGCAGTATTTT. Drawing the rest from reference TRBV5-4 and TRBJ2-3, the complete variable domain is ETGVTQSPTHLIKTRGQQVTLRCSSQSGHNTVSWYQQALGQGPQFIFQYYREEENGRGNFPPRFSGLQFPNYSSELNVNALELDDSALYLCASSLSPGASSTDTQYFGPGTRLTVL.

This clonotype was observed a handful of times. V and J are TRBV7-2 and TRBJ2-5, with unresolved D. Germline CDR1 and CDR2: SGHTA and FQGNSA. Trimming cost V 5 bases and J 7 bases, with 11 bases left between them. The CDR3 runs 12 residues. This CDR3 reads CASSLHVATQYF. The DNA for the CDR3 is TGTGCCAGCAGCCTTCACGTGGCGACCCAGTACTTC. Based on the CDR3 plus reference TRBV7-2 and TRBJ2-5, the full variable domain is GAGVSQSPSNKVTEKGKDVELRCDPISGHTALYWYRQSLGQGLEFLIYFQGNSAPDKSGLPSDRFSAERTGGSVSTLTIQRTQQEDSAVYLCASSLHVATQYFGPGTRLLVL.

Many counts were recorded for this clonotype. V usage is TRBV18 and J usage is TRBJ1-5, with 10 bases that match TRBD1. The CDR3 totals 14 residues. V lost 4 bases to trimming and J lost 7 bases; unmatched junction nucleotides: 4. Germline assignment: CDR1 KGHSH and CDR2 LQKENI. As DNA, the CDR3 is TGTGCCAGCTCACTTGGGACAGGGGAACAGCCCCAGCATTTT. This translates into CASSLGTGEQPQHF.